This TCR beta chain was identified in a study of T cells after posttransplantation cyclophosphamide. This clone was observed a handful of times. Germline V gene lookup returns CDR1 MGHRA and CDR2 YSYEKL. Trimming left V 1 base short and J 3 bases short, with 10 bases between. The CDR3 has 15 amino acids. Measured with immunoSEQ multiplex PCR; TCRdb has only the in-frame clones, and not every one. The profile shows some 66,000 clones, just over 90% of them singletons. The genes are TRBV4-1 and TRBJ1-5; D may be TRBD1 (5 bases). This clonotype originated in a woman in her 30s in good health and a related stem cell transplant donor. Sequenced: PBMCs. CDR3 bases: TGCGCCAGCAGCCAAGGTTCAGGGTCCAATCAGCCCCAGCATTTT. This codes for CASSQGSGSNQPQHF.